The T cell receptor beta chain described here comes from a study of blood T cells in healthy people across ages. The study, taken as a whole, reports: Strong correlation linked observed beta diversity and percent naive T cells. One million T cells yielded diversity estimates that were considered underestimates.

This clonotype has only a few counts. Its specificity is unknown. CDR3 size: 11 residues. V shed 10 bases and J shed 1 base, with 6 bases lying between them. The germline gives CDR1 MNHEY, CDR2 SVGAGI. Primers used in a second PCR of about 6 to 11 cycles were a sample-barcoded 5' primer and a J-beta primer mix. TCRdb analysed the 5' RACE reads with MiXCR anew, one entry per CDR3 protein. The data contain about 1 million distinct CDR3 sequences, approximately 26% of them singletons. This sample also belongs to another study, concerning T cells of mothers and their children. Per that study: Every microgram of extracted RNA entered cDNA synthesis, around 1.6 ug per 15 ul.

Sequencing was performed on blood. V gene TRBV6-5 combines with J gene TRBJ2-3, with D unresolved. This receptor was taken from a girl aged 2 to 9 in good health. In DNA, the CDR3 is TGTGCCACACTCCGCACAGATACGCAGTATTTT. It specifies CATLRTDTQYF.